What follows describes a single TCR beta chain. Germline lookup yields CDR1 SGHTA and CDR2 FQGTGA. V shed 5 bases, J shed 4 bases, and the junction held 6 bases outside the gene matches. The CDR3 spans 16 residues. The entry originates in a study of OX40 agonist ivuxolimab in advanced cancers. Libraries were prepared by immunoSEQ multiplex PCR; TCRdb keeps only in-frame clonotypes and omits some of them. Counted here are about 67,000 clones, approximately 80% occurring once; the ten biggest clones make up approximately 8%. The rearrangement links TRBV7-3 to TRBJ2-1; TRBD2 agrees at 12 bases. This clonotype was sampled from an adult with an advanced solid tumor such as melanoma, head and neck, liver or kidney cancer. Material: CD4+ or CD8+ T cells sorted from blood, obtained in a trial of the OX40 agonist ivuxolimab. CDR3 DNA sequence: TGTGCCAGCAGCACGCGGACTAGCGGGGTTTACAATGAGCAGTTCTTC. This codes for CASSTRTSGVYNEQFF.